The rows below give T cell receptor beta chains drawn from one sample of a study of quantifying T cell responses using KT2 cells. TCRdb analysed the UMI-ligation and nested PCR reads with MiXCR anew, one entry per CDR3 protein. The profile covers roughly 51,000 distinct CDR3 sequences, with 9% to 15% appearing a single time and about 9.7% taken by the ten largest. The sample comprised PBMCs spiked with cells of the T cell clone KT2. Receptor source: a human donor. CDR3s leave out the opening cysteine and the closing phenylalanine or tryptophan. The listing skips clone size in some rows; elsewhere it reads once, few, many or a size class.

J,size,V,CDR3
TRBJ2-7,-,TRBV12-3/TRBV12-4,ASSLGPSGTYEQY
TRBJ1-5,-,TRBV10-3,AISERVSNQPQH
TRBJ2-6,few,TRBV14,ASSQDRGRVLT
TRBJ2-1,-,TRBV24-1,ATSESGGLEQF
TRBJ2-2,few,TRBV29-1,SAEGQTNTGELF
TRBJ1-1,many,TRBV2,ASRASRSNTEAF
TRBJ2-3,-,TRBV5-4,ASSDRKRGGFGDTQY
TRBJ1-2,many,TRBV7-2,ASSFQPEGTGNGYT
TRBJ2-7,few,TRBV20-1,SARGPGLAGSEQY
TRBJ1-1,few,TRBV12-3/TRBV12-4,ASSLVAGAEAF